This entry describes one TCR beta chain. This sample was included in a study of blood T cell repertoires in COVID-19. Study in general: Sites in the United States, Italy and Spain provided acute and convalescent COVID-19 samples. PBMCs, B-cell-depleted T cells, or T cells were the source of the cDNA or gDNA that made up the material.

Authors' data handling: By means of reference gene primer amplification, nucleated cell counts were estimated. The method was immunoSEQ multiplex PCR; TCRdb's version includes in-frame clones alone and lacks a portion of them. That table supplies the V and J calls and clone size; D and trimming were determined from the DNA. Here the sample spans nearly 110,000 clones, about 93% being singletons. Specimen: peripheral blood. This TCR was recovered from a woman between 25 and 40 years old with acute or convalescent COVID-19.

In DNA form, the CDR3 reads TGCGCCAGCAGAACCTTACAGGGGTTCTACAATGAGCAGTTCTTC. Protein: CASRTLQGFYNEQFF. J is TRBJ2-1 and V is TRBV5-1, with 7 bases identical to TRBD1. The junction had 8 bases not matched to a gene; V was cut back by 5 bases and J by 3 bases. The CDR3 extends over 15 amino acids. CDR1 and CDR2 from the germline V gene are SGHRS and YFSETQ.